This T cell receptor (beta chain) derives from a study of blood T cell repertoires in COVID-19. The data were produced by immunoSEQ multiplex PCR, yet TCRdb's version contains in-frame clones alone and is incomplete. This repertoire shows 150,000 to 200,000 clones, about 88% found once; its top ten account for approximately 0.8%. Participants were aged roughly 18 to 90 years, lived in 20 to 25 US areas, and enrolled virtually. The germline V and J ends were trimmed by 2 bases and 1 base, with 8 bases remaining between them. The CDR3 covers 14 residues. Germline-derived CDR1 and CDR2 are MRHNA and SNTAGT.

The sequencing sample was made of PBMCs or T cells enriched from blood (not recorded which). The source is a woman under 30 who had recovered from COVID-19. The chain carries TRBV6-4 and TRBJ1-2, with D unresolved. The CDR3 sequence: CASSDRRYNYGYTF. The CDR3 region has the DNA TGTGCCAGCAGTGACCGGCGGTATAACTATGGCTACACCTTC.